This T cell receptor (beta chain) was documented in a study of T cell responses to AZD1222 COVID-19 vaccine. Study-level points and caveats: The sample set comprised mostly white British donors with more females, and clonal diversity was possibly underestimated. An increase in Spike-specific TCR breadth and depth was observed after two AZD1222 doses. Baseline seropositivity characterized only six AZD1222 recipients.

This CDR3 comprises 15 residues. Trimming shortened V by 2 bases and J by 0 bases, and 8 bases separated the two germline ends. Germline V gene sequence: CDR1 MDHEN, CDR2 SYDVKM. About this clone: Its target is not known.

Assay: immunoSEQ multiplex PCR; the TCRdb copy retains only in-frame clones and omits some. Among some 150,000 clones listed, around nine tenths were seen once. Material: peripheral blood, obtained on day 0 of AZD1222 vaccination. This receptor was identified in an adult in good health. J is TRBJ1-5 and V is TRBV28; no definite D call. For the CDR3, the DNA is TGTGCCAGCAGTTTAGAGGTGGTTAGCAATCAGCCCCAGCATTTT. Its translation: CASSLEVVSNQPQHF.